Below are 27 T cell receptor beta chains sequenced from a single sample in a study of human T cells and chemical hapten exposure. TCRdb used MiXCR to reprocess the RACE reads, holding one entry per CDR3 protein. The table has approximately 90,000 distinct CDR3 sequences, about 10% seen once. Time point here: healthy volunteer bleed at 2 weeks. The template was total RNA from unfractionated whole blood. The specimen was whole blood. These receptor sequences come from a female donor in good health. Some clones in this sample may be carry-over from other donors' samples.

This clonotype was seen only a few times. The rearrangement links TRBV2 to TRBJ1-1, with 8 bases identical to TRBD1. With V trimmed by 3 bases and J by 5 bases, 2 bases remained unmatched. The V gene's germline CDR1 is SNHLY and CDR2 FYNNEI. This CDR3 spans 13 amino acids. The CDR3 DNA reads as TGTGCCAGCAGTGAGAACAGGGGGACTGAAGCTTTCTTT. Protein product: CASSENRGTEAFF.

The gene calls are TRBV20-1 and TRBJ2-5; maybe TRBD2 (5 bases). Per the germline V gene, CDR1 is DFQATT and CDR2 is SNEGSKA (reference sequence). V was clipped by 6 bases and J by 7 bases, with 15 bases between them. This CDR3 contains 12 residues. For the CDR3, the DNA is TGCAGTGCCCTTGACTACCCGAGGACCCAGTACTTC. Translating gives CSALDYPRTQYF.

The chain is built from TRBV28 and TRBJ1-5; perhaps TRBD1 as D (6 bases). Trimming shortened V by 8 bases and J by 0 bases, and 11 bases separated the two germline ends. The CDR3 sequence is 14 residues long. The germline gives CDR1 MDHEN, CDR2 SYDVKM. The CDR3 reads CASRKTGSNQPQHF. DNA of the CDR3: TGTGCCAGCCGTAAGACAGGTAGCAATCAGCCCCAGCATTTT. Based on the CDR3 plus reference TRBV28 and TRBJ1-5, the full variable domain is DVKVTQSSRYLVKRTGEKVFLECVQDMDHENMFWYRQDPGLGLRLIYFSYDVKMKEKGDIPEGYSVSREKKERFSLILESASTNQTSMYLCASRKTGSNQPQHFGDGTRLSIL.

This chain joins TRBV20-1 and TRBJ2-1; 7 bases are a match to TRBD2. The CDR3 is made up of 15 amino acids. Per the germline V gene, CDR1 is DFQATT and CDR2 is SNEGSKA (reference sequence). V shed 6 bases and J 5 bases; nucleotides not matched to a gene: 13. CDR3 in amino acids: CSAPGGTRGDNEQFF. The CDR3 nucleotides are TGCAGTGCCCCCGGGGGGACCCGGGGAGACAATGAGCAGTTCTTC.

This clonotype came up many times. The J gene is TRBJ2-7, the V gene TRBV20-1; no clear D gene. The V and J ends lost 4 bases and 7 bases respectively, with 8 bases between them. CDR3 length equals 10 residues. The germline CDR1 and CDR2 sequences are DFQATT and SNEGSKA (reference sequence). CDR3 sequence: CSATRREQYF. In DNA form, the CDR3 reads TGCAGTGCTACCCGAAGGGAGCAGTACTTC.

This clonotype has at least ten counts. This chain's CDR3 is CASSALGDGYTF. The CDR3 bases are TGTGCCAGCAGTGCGTTGGGGGATGGCTACACCTTC. The rearrangement links TRBV7-2 to TRBJ1-2; D possibly corresponds to TRBD1 (5 bases). Trimming shortened V by 6 bases and J by 6 bases, and 11 bases separated the two germline ends. The CDR3 consists of 12 residues. CDR1 SGHTA and CDR2 FQGNSA come from the germline V gene.

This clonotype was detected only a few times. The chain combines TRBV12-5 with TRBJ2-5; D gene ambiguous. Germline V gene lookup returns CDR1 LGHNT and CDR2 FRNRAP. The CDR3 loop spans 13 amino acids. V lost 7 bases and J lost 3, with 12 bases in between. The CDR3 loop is CASAYNHEETQYF. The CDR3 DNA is TGTGCTAGTGCCTATAACCACGAAGAGACCCAGTACTTC.

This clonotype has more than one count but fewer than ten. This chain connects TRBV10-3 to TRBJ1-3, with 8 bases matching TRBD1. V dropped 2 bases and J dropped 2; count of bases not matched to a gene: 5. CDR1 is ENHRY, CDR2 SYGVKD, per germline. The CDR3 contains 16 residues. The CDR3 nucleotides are TGTGCCATCAGTGAGGGAACAGGGGGGACTGGAAACACCATATATTTT. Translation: CAISEGTGGTGNTIYF.

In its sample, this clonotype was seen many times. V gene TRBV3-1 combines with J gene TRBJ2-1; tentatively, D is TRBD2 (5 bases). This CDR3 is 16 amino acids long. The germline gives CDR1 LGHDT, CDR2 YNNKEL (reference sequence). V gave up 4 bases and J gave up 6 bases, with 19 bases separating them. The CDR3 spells CASSPSQDLLFNEQFF. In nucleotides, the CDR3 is TGTGCCAGCAGCCCTAGCCAAGATTTGTTGTTCAATGAGCAGTTCTTC.

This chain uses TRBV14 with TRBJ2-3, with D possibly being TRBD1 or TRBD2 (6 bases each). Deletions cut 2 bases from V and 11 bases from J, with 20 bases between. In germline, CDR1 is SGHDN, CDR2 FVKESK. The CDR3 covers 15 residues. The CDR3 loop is CASSQIYGGLYKQYF. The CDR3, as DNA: TGTGCCAGCAGCCAAATATATGGGGGGCTATATAAGCAGTATTTT. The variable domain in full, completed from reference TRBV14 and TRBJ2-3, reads EAGVTQFPSHSVIEKGQTVTLRCDPISGHDNLYWYRRVMGKEIKFLLHFVKESKQDESGMPNNRFLAERTGGTYSTLKVQPAELEDSGVYFCASSQIYGGLYKQYFGPGTRLTVL.

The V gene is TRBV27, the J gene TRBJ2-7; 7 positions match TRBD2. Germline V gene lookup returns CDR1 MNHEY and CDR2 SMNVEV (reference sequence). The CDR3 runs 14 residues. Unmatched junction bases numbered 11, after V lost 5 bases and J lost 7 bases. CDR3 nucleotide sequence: TGTGCCAGCAGTACAACCGGGGGGTGGACGGAGCAGTACTTC. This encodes CASSTTGGWTEQYF.

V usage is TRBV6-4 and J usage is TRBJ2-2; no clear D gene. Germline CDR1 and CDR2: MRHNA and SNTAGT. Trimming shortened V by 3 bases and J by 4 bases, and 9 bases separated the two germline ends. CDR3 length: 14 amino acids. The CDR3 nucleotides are TGTGCCAGCAGTGAACGGGCGTTCACCGGGGAGCTGTTTTTT. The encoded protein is CASSERAFTGELFF.

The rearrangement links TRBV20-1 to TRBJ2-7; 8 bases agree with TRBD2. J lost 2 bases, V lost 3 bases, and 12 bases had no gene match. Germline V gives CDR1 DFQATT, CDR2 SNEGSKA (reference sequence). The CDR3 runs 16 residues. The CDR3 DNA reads TGCAGTGCTAGTCATGCTACCGGGACTAGTACCTACGAGCAGTACTTC. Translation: CSASHATGTSTYEQYF.

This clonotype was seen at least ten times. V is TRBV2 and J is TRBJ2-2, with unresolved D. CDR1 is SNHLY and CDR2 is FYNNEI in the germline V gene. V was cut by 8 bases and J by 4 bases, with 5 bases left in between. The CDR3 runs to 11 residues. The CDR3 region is CASRATGELFF. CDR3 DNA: TGTGCCAGCCGAGCCACCGGGGAGCTGTTTTTT.

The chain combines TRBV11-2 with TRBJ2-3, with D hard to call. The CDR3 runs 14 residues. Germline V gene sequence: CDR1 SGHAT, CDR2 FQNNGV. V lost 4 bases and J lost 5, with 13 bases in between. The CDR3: CASSSWADQDTQYF. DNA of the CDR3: TGTGCCAGCAGCTCCTGGGCTGACCAAGATACGCAGTATTTT.

The CDR3 is CSSDLRALPLGAEAFF. CDR3 in DNA: TGCAGCTCCGACCTCCGGGCCCTTCCATTGGGCGCTGAAGCTTTCTTT. The V and J genes are TRBV29-1 and TRBJ1-1; no reliable D call. CDR1 SQVTM and CDR2 ANQGSEA come from the germline V gene. V gave up 8 bases and J gave up 6 bases, with 28 bases separating them. This CDR3 has 16 residues.

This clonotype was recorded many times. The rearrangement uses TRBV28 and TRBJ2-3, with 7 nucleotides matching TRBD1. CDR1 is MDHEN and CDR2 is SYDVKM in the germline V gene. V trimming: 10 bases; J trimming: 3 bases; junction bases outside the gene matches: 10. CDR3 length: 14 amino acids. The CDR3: CAITTIQGTDTQYF. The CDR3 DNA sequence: TGTGCCATCACTACGATACAGGGGACAGATACGCAGTATTTT.

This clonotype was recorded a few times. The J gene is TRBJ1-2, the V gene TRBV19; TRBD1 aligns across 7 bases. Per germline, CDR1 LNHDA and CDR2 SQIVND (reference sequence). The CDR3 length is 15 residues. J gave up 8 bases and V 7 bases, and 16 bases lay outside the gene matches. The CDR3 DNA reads TGTGCCAGTACCCCCGGGAGACAGGGTGCAGGCGGCTACACCTTC. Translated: CASTPGRQGAGGYTF. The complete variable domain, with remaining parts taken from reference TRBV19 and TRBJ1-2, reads DGGITQSPKYLFRKEGQNVTLSCEQNLNHDAMYWYRQDPGQGLRLIYYSQIVNDFQKGDIAEGYSVSREKKESFPLTVTSAQKNPTAFYLCASTPGRQGAGGYTFGSGTRLTVV.

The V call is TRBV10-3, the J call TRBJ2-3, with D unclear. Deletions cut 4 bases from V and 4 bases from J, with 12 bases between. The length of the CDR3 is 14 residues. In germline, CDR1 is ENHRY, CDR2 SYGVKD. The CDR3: CAISGEQVPDTQYF. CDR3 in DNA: TGTGCCATCAGTGGCGAGCAGGTTCCAGATACGCAGTATTTT.

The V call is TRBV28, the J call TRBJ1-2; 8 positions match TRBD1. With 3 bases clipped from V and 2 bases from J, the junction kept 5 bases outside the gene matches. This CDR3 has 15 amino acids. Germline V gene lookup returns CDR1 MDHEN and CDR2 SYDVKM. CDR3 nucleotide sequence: TGTGCCAGCAGTTTCGTCCAGGGGGCCAACTATGGCTACACCTTC. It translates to CASSFVQGANYGYTF.

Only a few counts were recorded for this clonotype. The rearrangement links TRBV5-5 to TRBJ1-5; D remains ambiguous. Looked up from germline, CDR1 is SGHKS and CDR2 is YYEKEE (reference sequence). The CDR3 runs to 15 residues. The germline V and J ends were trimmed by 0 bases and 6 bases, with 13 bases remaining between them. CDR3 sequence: CASSLEVTSLQPQHF. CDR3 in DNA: TGTGCCAGCAGCTTGGAAGTGACTTCCCTTCAGCCCCAGCATTTT.

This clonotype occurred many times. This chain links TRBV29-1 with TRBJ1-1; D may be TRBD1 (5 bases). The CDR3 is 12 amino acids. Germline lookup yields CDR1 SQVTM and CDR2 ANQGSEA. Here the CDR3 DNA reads TGCACCGAGGGGCAGATGAACACTGAAGCTTTCTTT. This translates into CTEGQMNTEAFF.

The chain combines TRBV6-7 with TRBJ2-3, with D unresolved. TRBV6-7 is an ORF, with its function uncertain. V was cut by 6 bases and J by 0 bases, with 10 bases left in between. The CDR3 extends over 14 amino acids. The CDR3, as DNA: TGTGCCAGCAGCAACGTGGGTAGCACAGATACGCAGTATTTT. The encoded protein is CASSNVGSTDTQYF.

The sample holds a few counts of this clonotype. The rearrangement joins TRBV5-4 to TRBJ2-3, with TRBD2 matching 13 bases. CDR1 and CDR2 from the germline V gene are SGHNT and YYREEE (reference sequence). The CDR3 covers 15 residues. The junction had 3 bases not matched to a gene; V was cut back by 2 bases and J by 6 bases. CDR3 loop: CASSFWTSGSDTQYF. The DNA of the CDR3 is TGTGCCAGCAGCTTCTGGACTAGCGGGAGTGATACGCAGTATTTT.

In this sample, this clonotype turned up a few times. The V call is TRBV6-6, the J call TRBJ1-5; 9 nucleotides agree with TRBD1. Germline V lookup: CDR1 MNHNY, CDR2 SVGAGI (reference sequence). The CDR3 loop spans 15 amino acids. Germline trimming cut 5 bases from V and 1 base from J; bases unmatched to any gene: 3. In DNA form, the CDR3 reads TGTGCCAGCAGTGCCGGACAGGGGAGCAATCAGCCCCAGCATTTT. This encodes CASSAGQGSNQPQHF.

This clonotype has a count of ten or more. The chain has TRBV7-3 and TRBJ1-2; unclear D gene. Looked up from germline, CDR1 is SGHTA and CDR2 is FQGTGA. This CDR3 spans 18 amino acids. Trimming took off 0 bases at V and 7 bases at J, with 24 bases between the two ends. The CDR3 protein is CASSLTGRVDRIDGGYTF. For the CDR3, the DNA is TGTGCCAGCAGCTTAACGGGCAGAGTGGATAGAATAGATGGTGGCTACACCTTC.

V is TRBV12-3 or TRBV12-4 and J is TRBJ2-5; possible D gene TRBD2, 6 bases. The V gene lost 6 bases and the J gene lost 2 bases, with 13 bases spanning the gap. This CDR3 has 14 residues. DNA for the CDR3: TGTGCCAGCAGCCCGGACGGGGGTCAAGAGACCCAGTACTTC. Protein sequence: CASSPDGGQETQYF.